Included here is one T cell receptor beta chain sequence, with context. This sample stems from a study of control samples from healthy donors and cancer patients. Using immunoSEQ multiplex PCR, the repertoire was profiled, and TCRdb retains in-frame clones only, with some absent. This table holds 70,000 to 80,000 clones, approximately 88% found once. Germline trimming cut 5 bases from V and 3 bases from J; bases unmatched to any gene: 4. Germline V gene sequence: CDR1 LGHDT, CDR2 YNNKEL (reference sequence). The CDR3 consists of 14 residues. The V call is TRBV3-1 (or the pseudogene TRBV3-2), the J call TRBJ1-1; 9 bases are a match to TRBD1. The source material was blood. This TCR was sampled from a man aged 45 to 65 in good health. The CDR3 DNA reads as TGTGCCAGCAGCTATGACAGGGGGTACACTGAAGCTTTCTTT. This translates into CASSYDRGYTEAFF.